Described below is a single TCR beta chain sequence and its context. Antigen specificity is unknown. The sample comes from a study of cytomegalovirus exposure and HLA in healthy donors. Overall study findings and caveats: Reports indicated that the classifier achieved high specificity and sensitivity in diagnosing cytomegalovirus status.

The assay was immunoSEQ multiplex PCR, and TCRdb's table has in-frame clones only and misses some. Of some 250,000 clones listed, approximately 86% were seen once; the top ten hold 0.95% to 1.5%. Trimming removed 3 bases from V and 10 bases from J, with 22 bases in between. In germline, CDR1 is MNHNY, CDR2 SVGAGI (reference sequence). The length of the CDR3 is 16 residues. The sequence derives from a woman between 25 and 40 years old in good health and CMV-seropositive. The chain has TRBV6-6 and TRBJ2-1; D possibly corresponds to TRBD1 (5 bases). Input material: PBMCs. The CDR3 reads CASSYPIGAPRGEQFF. In DNA form, the CDR3 reads TGTGCCAGCAGTTATCCCATAGGGGCCCCACGCGGAGAGCAGTTCTTC.